One sample yielded the 3 T cell receptor beta chains listed below, sequenced in a study of cytomegalovirus exposure and HLA in healthy donors. Amplification used 60 Vbeta primers and 13 Jbeta primers. Profiling relied on immunoSEQ multiplex PCR, and the TCRdb table lists in-frame clones only, not all of them. The table shows some 130,000 clones, with roughly 82% occurring only once. Sequencing input: PBMCs. All receptors come from a man between 45 and 60 years old in good health and CMV-seronegative.

The rearrangement links TRBV9 to TRBJ1-2; TRBD1 matches 9 bases. Per the germline V gene, CDR1 is SGDLS and CDR2 is YYNGEE. The CDR3 sequence is 16 residues long. The trim removed 0 bases at V and 1 base at J, leaving 4 bases unmatched. CDR3 protein: CASSVGDRAFNYGYTF. CDR3 DNA: TGTGCCAGCAGCGTAGGGGACAGGGCCTTTAACTATGGCTACACCTTC.

This chain connects TRBV7-9 to TRBJ2-7; D is perhaps TRBD1 (6 bases). Germline V CDR1 and CDR2: SEHNR, FQNEAQ (reference sequence). The CDR3 runs 14 residues. V shed 4 bases and J shed 0 bases, with 10 bases lying between them. Here the CDR3 reads CASSSRGPSYEQYF. CDR3 nucleotide sequence: TGTGCCAGCAGCTCCAGGGGCCCCTCCTACGAGCAGTACTTC.

The J gene is TRBJ2-2, the V gene TRBV7-2; 7 nucleotides agree with TRBD2. This CDR3 has 15 amino acids. Germline CDR1 SGHTA, CDR2 FQGNSA. The ends lost 1 base at V and 2 bases at J; junction bases unmatched: 1. CDR3 in amino acids: CASSLGLANTGELFF. CDR3 coding DNA: TGTGCCAGCAGCTTAGGACTAGCAAACACCGGGGAGCTGTTTTTT.